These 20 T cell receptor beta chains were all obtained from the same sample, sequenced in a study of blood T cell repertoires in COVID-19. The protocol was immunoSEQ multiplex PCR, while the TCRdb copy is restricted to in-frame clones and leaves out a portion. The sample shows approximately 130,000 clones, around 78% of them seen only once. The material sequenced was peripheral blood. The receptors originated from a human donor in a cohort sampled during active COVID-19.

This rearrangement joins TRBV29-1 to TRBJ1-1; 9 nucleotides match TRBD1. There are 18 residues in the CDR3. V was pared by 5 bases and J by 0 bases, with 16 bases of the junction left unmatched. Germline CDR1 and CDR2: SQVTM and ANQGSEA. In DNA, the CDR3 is TGCAGCGTTTACAGAGGACAGGGGAGGATAAGGGTGAACACTGAAGCTTTCTTT. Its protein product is CSVYRGQGRIRVNTEAFF. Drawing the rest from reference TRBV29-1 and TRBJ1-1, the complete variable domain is SAVISQKPSRDICQRGTSLTIQCQVDSQVTMMFWYRQQPGQSLTLIATANQGSEATYESGFVIDKFPISRPNLTFSTLTVSNMSPEDSSIYLCSVYRGQGRIRVNTEAFFGQGTRLTVV.

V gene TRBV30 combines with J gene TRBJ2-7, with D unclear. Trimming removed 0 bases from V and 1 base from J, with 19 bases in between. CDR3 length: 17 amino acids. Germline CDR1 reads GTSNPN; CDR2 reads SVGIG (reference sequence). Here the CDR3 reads CAWSVPLWRKESYEQYF. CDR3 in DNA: TGTGCCTGGAGTGTACCCCTCTGGCGGAAGGAGTCCTACGAGCAGTACTTC.

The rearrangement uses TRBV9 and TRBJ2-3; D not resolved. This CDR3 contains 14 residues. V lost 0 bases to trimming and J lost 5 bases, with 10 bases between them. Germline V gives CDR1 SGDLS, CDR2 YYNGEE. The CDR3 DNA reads TGTGCCAGCAGCGTAGAGCCGGTAAGAGATACGCAGTATTTT. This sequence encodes CASSVEPVRDTQYF.

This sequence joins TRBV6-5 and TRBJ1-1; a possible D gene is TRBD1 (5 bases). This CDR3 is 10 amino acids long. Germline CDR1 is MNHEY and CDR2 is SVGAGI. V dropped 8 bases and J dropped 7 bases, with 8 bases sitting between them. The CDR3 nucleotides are TGTGCCAGCGGACATTTTGAAGCTTTCTTT. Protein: CASGHFEAFF.

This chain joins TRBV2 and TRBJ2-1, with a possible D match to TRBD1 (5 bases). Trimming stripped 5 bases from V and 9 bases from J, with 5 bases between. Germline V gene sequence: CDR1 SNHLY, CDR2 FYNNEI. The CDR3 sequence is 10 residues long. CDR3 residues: CASSRGEQFF. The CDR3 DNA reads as TGTGCCAGCAGTAGGGGTGAGCAGTTCTTC.

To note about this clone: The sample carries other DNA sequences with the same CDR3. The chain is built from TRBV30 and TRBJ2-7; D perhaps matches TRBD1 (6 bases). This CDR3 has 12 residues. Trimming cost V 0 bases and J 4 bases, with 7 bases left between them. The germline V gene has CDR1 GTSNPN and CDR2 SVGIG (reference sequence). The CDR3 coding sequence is TGTGCCTGGAGTGTACAGGGTTACGAGCAGTACTTC. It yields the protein CAWSVQGYEQYF.

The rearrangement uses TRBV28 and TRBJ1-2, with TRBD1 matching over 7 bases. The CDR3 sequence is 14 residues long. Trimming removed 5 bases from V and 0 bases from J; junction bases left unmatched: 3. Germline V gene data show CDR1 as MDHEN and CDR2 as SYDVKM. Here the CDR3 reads CASSQTGPNYGYTF. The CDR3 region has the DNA TGTGCCAGCAGTCAGACAGGGCCTAACTATGGCTACACCTTC.

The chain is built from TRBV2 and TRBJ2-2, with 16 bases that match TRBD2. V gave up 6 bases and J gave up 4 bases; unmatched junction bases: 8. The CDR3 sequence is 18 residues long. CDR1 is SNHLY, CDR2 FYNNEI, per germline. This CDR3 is CASRTGLAGGRTTGELFF. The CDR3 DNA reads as TGTGCCAGCAGGACGGGACTAGCGGGGGGGCGGACCACCGGGGAGCTGTTTTTT.

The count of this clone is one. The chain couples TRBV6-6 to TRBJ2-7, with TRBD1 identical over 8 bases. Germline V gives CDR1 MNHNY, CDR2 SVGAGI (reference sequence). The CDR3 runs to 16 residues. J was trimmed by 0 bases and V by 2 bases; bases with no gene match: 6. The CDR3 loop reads CASSYPNRGSSYEQYF. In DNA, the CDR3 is TGTGCCAGCAGTTACCCGAACAGGGGGAGCTCCTACGAGCAGTACTTC.

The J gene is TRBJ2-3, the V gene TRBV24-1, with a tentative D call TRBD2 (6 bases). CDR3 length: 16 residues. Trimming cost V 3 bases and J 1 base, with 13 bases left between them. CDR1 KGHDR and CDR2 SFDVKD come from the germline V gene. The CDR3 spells CATSDVGGVGTDTQYF. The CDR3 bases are TGTGCCACCAGTGATGTTGGAGGGGTTGGCACAGATACGCAGTATTTT.

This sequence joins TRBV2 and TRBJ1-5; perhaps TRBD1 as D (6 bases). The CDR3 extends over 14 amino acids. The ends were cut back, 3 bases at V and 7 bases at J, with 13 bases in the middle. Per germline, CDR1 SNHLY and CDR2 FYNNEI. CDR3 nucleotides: TGTGCCAGCAGTGATTCCTGGACAGACCAGCCCCAGCATTTT. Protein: CASSDSWTDQPQHF.

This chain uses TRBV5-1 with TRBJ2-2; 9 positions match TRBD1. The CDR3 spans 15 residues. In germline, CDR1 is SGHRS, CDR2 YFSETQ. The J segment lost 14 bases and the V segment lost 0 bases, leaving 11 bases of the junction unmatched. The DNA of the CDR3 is TGCGCCAGCAGCTTGGAGATGGGACAGGGACGGAAACTGTTTTTT. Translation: CASSLEMGQGRKLFF.

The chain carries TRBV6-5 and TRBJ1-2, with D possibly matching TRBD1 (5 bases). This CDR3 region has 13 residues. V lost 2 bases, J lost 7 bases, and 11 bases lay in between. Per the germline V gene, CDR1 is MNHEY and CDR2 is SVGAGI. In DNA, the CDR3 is TGTGCCAGCAGTTACGGGGCGGGGGGTGGCTACACCTTC. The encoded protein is CASSYGAGGGYTF.

CDR3 in DNA: TGTGCCAGCAGCTCCAACAGGGGTGGTAATGAAAAACTGTTTTTT. Translating it yields CASSSNRGGNEKLFF. The chain carries TRBV5-4 and TRBJ1-4, with TRBD1 matching over 7 bases. This CDR3 region has 15 residues. Germline-derived CDR1 and CDR2 are SGHNT and YYREEE (reference sequence). J gave up 4 bases and V 3 bases, and 6 bases lay outside the gene matches.

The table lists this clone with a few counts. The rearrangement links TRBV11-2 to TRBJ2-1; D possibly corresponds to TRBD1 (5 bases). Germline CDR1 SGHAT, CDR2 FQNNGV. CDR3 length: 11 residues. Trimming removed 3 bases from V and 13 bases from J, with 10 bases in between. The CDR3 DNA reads TGTGCCAGCAGCTTTAACACAGGTCAGTTCTTC. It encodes CASSFNTGQFF.

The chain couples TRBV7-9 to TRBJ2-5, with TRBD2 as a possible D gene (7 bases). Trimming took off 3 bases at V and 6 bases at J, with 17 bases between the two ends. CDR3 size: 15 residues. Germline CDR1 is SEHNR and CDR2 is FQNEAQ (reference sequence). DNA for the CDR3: TGTGCCAGCAGCTTGGCAACGGGGGGCGCAAAGACCCAGTACTTC. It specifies CASSLATGGAKTQYF.

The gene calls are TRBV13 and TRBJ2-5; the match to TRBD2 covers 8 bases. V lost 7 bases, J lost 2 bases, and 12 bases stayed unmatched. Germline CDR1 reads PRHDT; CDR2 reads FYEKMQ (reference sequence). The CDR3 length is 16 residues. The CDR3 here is CASTLSGSGEQETQYF. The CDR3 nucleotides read TGTGCCAGCACTCTCTCGGGTAGCGGGGAGCAAGAGACCCAGTACTTC. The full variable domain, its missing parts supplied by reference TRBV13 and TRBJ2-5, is AAGVIQSPRHLIKEKRETATLKCYPIPRHDTVYWYQQGPGQDPQFLISFYEKMQSDKGSIPDRFSAQQFSDYHSELNMSSLELGDSALYFCASTLSGSGEQETQYFGPGTRLLVL.

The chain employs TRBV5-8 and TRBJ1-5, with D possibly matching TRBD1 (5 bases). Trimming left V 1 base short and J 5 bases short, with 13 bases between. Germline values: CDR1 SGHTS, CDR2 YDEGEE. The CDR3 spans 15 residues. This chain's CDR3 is CASSLPQAAYQPQHF. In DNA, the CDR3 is TGTGCCAGCAGCTTGCCACAGGCGGCTTATCAGCCCCAGCATTTT.

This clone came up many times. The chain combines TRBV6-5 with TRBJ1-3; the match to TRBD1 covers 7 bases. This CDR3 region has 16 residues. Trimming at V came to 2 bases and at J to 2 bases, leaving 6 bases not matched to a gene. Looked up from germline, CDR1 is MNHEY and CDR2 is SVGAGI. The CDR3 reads CASSYTAGGPGNTIYF. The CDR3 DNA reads TGTGCCAGCAGTTACACGGCAGGGGGACCTGGAAACACCATATATTTT.

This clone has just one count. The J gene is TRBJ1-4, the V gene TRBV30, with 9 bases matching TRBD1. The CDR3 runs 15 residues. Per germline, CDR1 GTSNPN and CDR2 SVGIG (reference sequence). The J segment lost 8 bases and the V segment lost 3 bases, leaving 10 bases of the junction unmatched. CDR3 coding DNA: TGTGCCTGGAGCCTAACCGGGACAGGGCGGGAAAAACTGTTTTTT. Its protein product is CAWSLTGTGREKLFF.